This T cell receptor (beta chain) came from a study of CD8+CD57+ T cells in acquired aplastic anemia. This clonotype was seen a handful of times. A much bigger clone sits one base away, suggesting this may be a read error. Profiles of TCR beta VDJ and CDR3 were generated from a genomic DNA template. TCRdb reprocessed the reads via MiXCR and lists one record per CDR3 protein. The profile shows 250,000 to 300,000 distinct CDR3 sequences, approximately 57% of them singletons. CDR1 is DFQATT and CDR2 is SNEGSKA in the germline V gene (reference sequence). The CDR3 runs to 13 residues. V lost 6 bases and J 0 bases, leaving 11 bases between the germline ends.

Material for sequencing was sorted CD4+, CD8+, or CD8+CD57+ T cells (not recorded which) from PBMCs. The chain uses TRBV20-1 and TRBJ2-5, with D uncertain. The origin of this receptor is a human donor with severe aplastic anemia or a healthy control (not recorded which). CDR3 sequence (DNA): TGCAGTGCACCCGGCATAAACCAAGAGACCCAGTACTTC. Amino acid sequence: CSAPGINQETQYF.